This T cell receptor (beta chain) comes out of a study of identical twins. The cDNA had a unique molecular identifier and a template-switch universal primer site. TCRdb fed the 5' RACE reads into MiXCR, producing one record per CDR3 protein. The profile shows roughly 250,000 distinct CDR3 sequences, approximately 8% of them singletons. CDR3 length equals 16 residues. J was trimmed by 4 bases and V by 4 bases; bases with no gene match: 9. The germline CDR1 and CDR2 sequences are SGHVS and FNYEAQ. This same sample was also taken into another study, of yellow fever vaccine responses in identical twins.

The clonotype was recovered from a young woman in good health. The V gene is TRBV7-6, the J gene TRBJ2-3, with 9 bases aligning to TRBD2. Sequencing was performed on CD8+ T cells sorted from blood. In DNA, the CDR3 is TGTGCCAGCAGCTCGCCAGAGAGCGGGGGGCCAGATACGCAGTATTTT. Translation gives CASSSPESGGPDTQYF.